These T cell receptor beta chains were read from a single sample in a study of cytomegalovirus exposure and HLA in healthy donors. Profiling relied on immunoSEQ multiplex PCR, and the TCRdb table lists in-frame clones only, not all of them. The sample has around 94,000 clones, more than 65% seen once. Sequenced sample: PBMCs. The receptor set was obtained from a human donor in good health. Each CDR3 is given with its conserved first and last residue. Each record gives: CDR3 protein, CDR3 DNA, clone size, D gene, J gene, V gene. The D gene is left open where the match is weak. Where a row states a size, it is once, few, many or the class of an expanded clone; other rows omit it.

CASSRTEGGEQFF | TGTGCCAGCAGCCGGACCGAAGGGGGTGAGCAGTTCTTC | NA | NA | TRBJ2-1 | TRBV9
CASSYRMTGGRNGYTF | TGTGCCAGCAGTTACCGCATGACAGGGGGGAGGAATGGCTACACCTTC | NA | TRBD1 | TRBJ1-2 | TRBV6-5
CASSSSGGELFF | TGTGCCAGCAGCTCCAGCGGCGGGGAGCTGTTTTTT | NA | NA | TRBJ2-2 | TRBV9
CASSSIWAGRNEQFF | TGTGCCAGCAGTTCGATATGGGCGGGGAGAAATGAGCAGTTCTTC | few | NA | TRBJ2-1 | TRBV28
CASSHPRDSYEQYF | TGTGCCAGCTCACACCCCCGGGACTCCTACGAGCAGTACTTC | NA | NA | TRBJ2-7 | TRBV18
CATSRDRAAGGPYNEQFF | TGTGCCACCAGCAGAGATCGGGCGGCGGGGGGGCCTTACAATGAGCAGTTCTTC | NA | TRBD2 | TRBJ2-1 | TRBV15
CASRLVGRLAGDKPLPYNEQFF | TGTGCAAGTCGCTTAGTAGGGCGACTAGCGGGAGATAAACCATTACCTTACAATGAGCAGTTCTTC | NA | NA | TRBJ2-1 | TRBV12-2
CASSLGTGSETQYF | TGTGCCAGCAGTTTGGGGACAGGGAGTGAGACCCAGTACTTC | NA | TRBD1 | TRBJ2-5 | TRBV27
CASSFPLSLYNEQFF | TGTGCCAGCAGTTTTCCGCTATCCCTCTACAATGAGCAGTTCTTC | NA | NA | TRBJ2-1 | TRBV28
CASSRDRSSSYNEQFF | TGTGCCAGCAGCAGAGACAGGTCGAGCTCCTACAATGAGCAGTTCTTC | few | NA | TRBJ2-1 | TRBV2
CASSPGQFGYTF | TGTGCCAGCAGCCCCGGACAGTTTGGCTACACCTTC | few | NA | TRBJ1-2 | TRBV7-2
CASNDWAGVRTDTQYF | TGTGCCAGCAACGATTGGGCAGGGGTTCGGACAGATACGCAGTATTTT | NA | NA | TRBJ2-3 | TRBV7-2